Below, 30 T cell receptor beta chains from the same sample are listed, as sequenced in a study of control samples from healthy donors and cancer patients. TCRdb's copy holds only in-frame clones and misses some; the assay was immunoSEQ multiplex PCR. This sample has approximately 89,000 clones, with around 87% found just once. The sample consisted of blood. The receptor source for this set is a man aged 45 to 65 in good health.

This chain uses TRBV7-9 with TRBJ2-5; D may be TRBD1 (5 bases). CDR1 and CDR2 from the germline V gene are SEHNR and FQNEAQ (reference sequence). The CDR3 extends over 13 amino acids. Trimming left V 5 bases short and J 1 base short, with 8 bases between. The CDR3 region has the DNA TGTGCCAGCAGCGACAGAGCCCAAGAGACCCAGTACTTC. It is translated as CASSDRAQETQYF. The whole variable domain, filled in from reference TRBV7-9 and TRBJ2-5, reads DTGVSQNPRHKITKRGQNVTFRCDPISEHNRLYWYRQTLGQGPEFLTYFQNEAQLEKSRLLSDRFSAERPKGSFSTLEIQRTEQGDSAMYLCASSDRAQETQYFGPGTRLLVL.

This clone came up once. This chain joins TRBV7-9 and TRBJ2-7; 11 bases line up with TRBD2. V was clipped by 7 bases and J by 2 bases; unmatched bases: 1. Germline V CDR1 and CDR2: SEHNR, FQNEAQ (reference sequence). CDR3 size: 13 residues. The CDR3 is CASKTSGTYEQYF. In DNA, the CDR3 is TGTGCCAGCAAGACTAGCGGGACCTACGAGCAGTACTTC.

The chain recombines TRBV7-9 with TRBJ1-2, with TRBD1 matching 11 bases. This CDR3 spans 14 amino acids. Per the germline V gene, CDR1 is SEHNR and CDR2 is FQNEAQ (reference sequence). Trimming removed 6 bases from V and 8 bases from J; junction bases left unmatched: 8. The CDR3 DNA reads TGTGCCAGCAGGGGGACAGGGGGGTTCGTAGGCTACACCTTC. This sequence encodes CASRGTGGFVGYTF.

The chain uses TRBV12-5 and TRBJ2-3, with 8 bases matching TRBD1. Germline V gene lookup returns CDR1 LGHNT and CDR2 FRNRAP. This CDR3 region has 15 residues. Unmatched junction bases numbered 6, after V lost 5 bases and J lost 2 bases. CDR3 amino acids: CASGPGQANTDTQYF. In nucleotides, the CDR3 is TGTGCTAGTGGTCCGGGACAGGCAAACACAGATACGCAGTATTTT. The full variable domain, with the rest looked up from reference TRBV12-5 and TRBJ2-3, is DARVTQTPRHKVTEMGQEVTMRCQPILGHNTVFWYRQTMMQGLELLAYFRNRAPLDDSGMPKDRFSAEMPDATLATLKIQPSEPRDSAVYFCASGPGQANTDTQYFGPGTRLTVL.

The chain has TRBV4-3 and TRBJ2-7; D is possibly TRBD1 or TRBD2 (6 bases each). Germline values: CDR1 LGHNA, CDR2 YSLEER. Trimming took off 4 bases at V and 6 bases at J, with 13 bases between the two ends. This CDR3 is 13 amino acids long. The DNA for the CDR3 is TGCGCCAGCAGCCTCAGACAGGAGGGCGAGCAGTACTTC. As protein: CASSLRQEGEQYF.

The V gene is TRBV3-1 (or the pseudogene TRBV3-2), the J gene TRBJ1-2; 8 nucleotides match TRBD1. Trimming took 1 base from V and 7 from J; bases not matched to a gene: 8. CDR3 length: 15 residues. The germline CDR1 and CDR2 sequences are LGHDT and YNNKEL (reference sequence). The CDR3 loop is CASSQGRGRSGGYTF. The DNA for the CDR3 is TGTGCCAGCAGCCAAGGCAGGGGGCGTTCCGGTGGCTACACCTTC.

This chain joins TRBV15 and TRBJ2-7; no firm D call. This CDR3 is 16 amino acids long. Germline CDR1 and CDR2: LNHNV and YYDKDF (reference sequence). V lost 3 bases and J lost 5, with 20 bases in between. CDR3 amino acids: CATSSTDLAVDHEQYF. The CDR3 DNA sequence: TGTGCCACCAGCAGTACCGACTTGGCGGTGGACCACGAGCAGTACTTC.

The chain joins TRBV14 to TRBJ2-1; 13 nucleotides match TRBD2. Germline CDR1 and CDR2: SGHDN and FVKESK. J was trimmed by 7 bases and V by 0 bases; bases with no gene match: 3. The CDR3 covers 16 residues. The CDR3 DNA reads TGTGCCAGCAGCCAAGATAGGACTAGCGGGAGAAATGAGCAGTTCTTC. Protein: CASSQDRTSGRNEQFF. The variable domain in full, with the rest retrieved from reference TRBV14 and TRBJ2-1, is EAGVTQFPSHSVIEKGQTVTLRCDPISGHDNLYWYRRVMGKEIKFLLHFVKESKQDESGMPNNRFLAERTGGTYSTLKVQPAELEDSGVYFCASSQDRTSGRNEQFFGPGTRLTVL.

The genes are TRBV7-9 and TRBJ2-5, with 8 bases lining up with TRBD1. J was trimmed by 1 base and V by 5 bases; bases with no gene match: 3. This CDR3 contains 14 residues. Germline CDR1 SEHNR, CDR2 FQNEAQ (reference sequence). The CDR3 sequence is CASSQGTGQETQYF. The CDR3 nucleotides read TGTGCCAGCAGCCAGGGGACAGGCCAAGAGACCCAGTACTTC.

This clone came up a few times. The chain recombines TRBV4-1 with TRBJ1-6; tentative D call: TRBD1 (5 bases). V was cut by 3 bases and J by 6 bases, with 18 bases left in between. Germline V lookup: CDR1 MGHRA, CDR2 YSYEKL. This CDR3 is 17 amino acids long. CDR3 protein: CASSQTDRGFSNSPLHF. DNA for the CDR3: TGCGCCAGCAGCCAGACCGACCGGGGGTTTAGTAATTCACCCCTCCACTTT.

This chain connects TRBV12-5 to TRBJ1-2, with D perhaps TRBD1 (6 bases). The germline V and J ends were trimmed by 5 bases and 7 bases, with 11 bases remaining between them. Germline V gene lookup returns CDR1 LGHNT and CDR2 FRNRAP. The CDR3 extends over 12 amino acids. The CDR3 is CASGRGGGGYTF. CDR3 in DNA: TGTGCTAGTGGTAGAGGAGGGGGTGGCTACACCTTC.

The chain joins TRBV29-1 to TRBJ1-4; D is uncertain. The V end lost 6 bases, the J end lost 4 bases, and 12 bases lay between the germline ends. The germline CDR1 and CDR2 sequences are SQVTM and ANQGSEA. The CDR3 extends over 13 amino acids. The CDR3 bases are TGCAGCGTCTCCGAAGACCATAATGAAAAACTGTTTTTT. Translated, it gives CSVSEDHNEKLFF. The full variable domain, with the rest looked up from reference TRBV29-1 and TRBJ1-4, is SAVISQKPSRDICQRGTSLTIQCQVDSQVTMMFWYRQQPGQSLTLIATANQGSEATYESGFVIDKFPISRPNLTFSTLTVSNMSPEDSSIYLCSVSEDHNEKLFFGSGTQLSVL.

V gene TRBV6-5 combines with J gene TRBJ1-6; D gene ambiguous. CDR3 length: 14 amino acids. The germline V gene has CDR1 MNHEY and CDR2 SVGAGI. V lost 0 bases to trimming and J lost 10 bases, with 10 bases between them. The CDR3 DNA sequence: TGTGCCAGCAGTTACTCGGTGTCAACATCACCCCTCCACTTT. This translates into CASSYSVSTSPLHF.

The chain recombines TRBV5-4 with TRBJ1-4; 9 bases line up with TRBD1. The V gene end was trimmed by 4 bases and the J gene end by 4 bases; junction bases not matched to a gene: 14. Per the germline V gene, CDR1 is SGHNT and CDR2 is YYREEE (reference sequence). There are 18 residues in the CDR3. CDR3 protein: CASSEKKTGQGFNEKLFF. CDR3 nucleotides: TGTGCCAGCAGCGAGAAAAAGACTGGACAGGGGTTTAATGAAAAACTGTTTTTT.

The V gene is TRBV2, the J gene TRBJ1-5; 7 positions agree with TRBD1. This CDR3 is built from 15 residues. Looked up from germline, CDR1 is SNHLY and CDR2 is FYNNEI. After removal of 4 bases from V and 7 bases from J, the junction contained 10 bases not matched to a gene. CDR3 sequence reads: CASSGRDSLNQPQHF. The CDR3 coding sequence is TGTGCCAGCAGTGGCCGGGACAGCCTAAACCAGCCCCAGCATTTT. The entire variable domain, with the rest obtained from reference TRBV2 and TRBJ1-5, is as follows: EPEVTQTPSHQVTQMGQEVILRCVPISNHLYFYWYRQILGQKVEFLVSFYNNEISEKSEIFDDQFSVERPDGSNFTLKIRSTKLEDSAMYFCASSGRDSLNQPQHFGDGTRLSIL.

The rearrangement joins TRBV5-4 to TRBJ1-6; D call uncertain. Germline CDR1 reads SGHNT; CDR2 reads YYREEE (reference sequence). This CDR3 is built from 14 residues. The V end lost 5 bases, the J end lost 6 bases, and 12 bases lay between the germline ends. As DNA, the CDR3 is TGTGCCAGCAGTCGCGAGGGTGGTAATTCACCCCTCCACTTT. This translates into CASSREGGNSPLHF.

The CDR3, as DNA: TGCGCCAGCAGCCAAAACTCGGAAGATACGCAGTATTTT. Translation: CASSQNSEDTQYF. The rearrangement uses TRBV4-3 and TRBJ2-3; no firm D call. Per germline, CDR1 LGHNA and CDR2 YSLEER. The CDR3 length is 13 residues. Trimming took 2 bases from V and 5 from J, leaving 8 bases between them.

This chain connects TRBV28 to TRBJ2-7, with 8 bases aligning to TRBD1. This CDR3 has 13 residues. The V segment lost 4 bases and the J segment 3 bases; nucleotides outside the gene matches: 2. Germline V gives CDR1 MDHEN, CDR2 SYDVKM. CDR3: CASSSGQGYEQYF. DNA of the CDR3: TGTGCCAGCAGTTCCGGACAGGGCTACGAGCAGTACTTC.

This rearrangement joins TRBV4-2 to TRBJ2-1; 12 positions match TRBD2. With V trimmed by 4 bases and J by 0 bases, 10 bases remained unmatched. Germline V CDR1 and CDR2: LGHNA, YNFKEQ. The CDR3 contains 19 residues. The CDR3 here is CASSRLLAGGVNSYNEQFF. The CDR3 coding sequence is TGTGCCAGCAGCCGCCTACTAGCGGGAGGAGTAAACTCCTACAATGAGCAGTTCTTC.

A few counts support this clone. The chain recombines TRBV19 with TRBJ1-6; 9 nucleotides match TRBD1. V was pared by 5 bases and J by 8 bases, with 4 bases of the junction left unmatched. Looked up from germline, CDR1 is LNHDA and CDR2 is SQIVND (reference sequence). The CDR3 consists of 14 residues. The CDR3 spells CASSLRDRDSPLHF. CDR3 coding DNA: TGTGCCAGTAGTCTCCGGGACAGGGATTCACCCCTCCACTTT.

V is TRBV18 and J is TRBJ1-1; D perhaps matches TRBD1 (6 bases). The CDR3 is made up of 13 amino acids. Germline CDR1 and CDR2: KGHSH and LQKENI. V lost 5 bases and J lost 1, with 8 bases in between. The CDR3 loop reads CASSGQQNTEAFF. The CDR3 DNA reads TGTGCCAGCTCAGGACAGCAGAACACTGAAGCTTTCTTT.

V is TRBV18 and J is TRBJ1-1, with a weak D call TRBD1 (6 bases). This CDR3 is built from 13 residues. The germline CDR1 and CDR2 sequences are KGHSH and LQKENI. Trimming pared 5 bases from V and 6 bases from J, leaving 13 bases between. In DNA, the CDR3 is TGTGCCAGCTCAACCACGGGGGCCCCTGAAGCTTTCTTT. Encoded protein: CASSTTGAPEAFF.

The chain combines TRBV4-1 with TRBJ2-1, with TRBD2 identical over 11 bases. This CDR3 spans 17 amino acids. The V and J ends lost 0 bases and 4 bases, in that order; junction bases with no gene match: 5. CDR1 and CDR2 from the germline V gene are MGHRA and YSYEKL. The CDR3 sequence: CASSQEGRLAGYNEQFF. CDR3 DNA: TGCGCCAGCAGCCAAGAAGGTCGACTAGCGGGATACAATGAGCAGTTCTTC.

CDR3: CASSLAASGGGITDTQYF. The CDR3 coding sequence is TGTGCCAGCAGCTTGGCAGCTAGCGGGGGGGGGATCACAGATACGCAGTATTTT. This rearrangement joins TRBV5-4 to TRBJ2-3; 12 bases map to TRBD2. Germline CDR1 and CDR2: SGHNT and YYREEE (reference sequence). Losses at the gene ends were 0 bases for V and 2 bases for J; bases not matched to a gene: 7. The CDR3 is made up of 18 amino acids.

This chain links TRBV14 with TRBJ2-1; 13 positions agree with TRBD2. Trimming removed 4 bases from V and 4 bases from J; junction bases left unmatched: 1. Germline values: CDR1 SGHDN, CDR2 FVKESK. The CDR3 contains 15 residues. Written as DNA, the CDR3 is TGTGCCAGCAGCCGGACTAGCGGGAGTTACAATGAGCAGTTCTTC. Its protein is CASSRTSGSYNEQFF.

J is TRBJ1-1 and V is TRBV6-5; no reliable D call. V lost 6 bases, J lost 3 bases, and 11 bases lay in between. CDR3 length equals 13 residues. Germline-derived CDR1 and CDR2 are MNHEY and SVGAGI. The CDR3 is CASSVLTDTEAFF. Written as DNA, the CDR3 is TGTGCCAGCAGCGTCTTAACGGACACTGAAGCTTTCTTT.

The chain uses TRBV18 and TRBJ1-5, with D uncertain. The CDR3 loop spans 13 amino acids. The germline CDR1 and CDR2 sequences are KGHSH and LQKENI. The V and J ends lost 10 bases and 7 bases respectively, with 17 bases between them. CDR3 sequence (DNA): TGTGCCACCGCTACGGCGGATCAGCAGCCCCAGCATTTT. The encoded protein is CATATADQQPQHF.

V is TRBV23-1 and J is TRBJ1-2; 7 positions agree with TRBD1. TRBV23-1 falls under the ORF class, with uncertain function. The V segment lost 4 bases and the J segment 1 base; nucleotides outside the gene matches: 6. The CDR3 has 15 amino acids. The DNA of the CDR3 is TGCGCCAGCAGTCCCTCAACAGGGGTTAACTATGGCTACACCTTC. Protein sequence: CASSPSTGVNYGYTF.

The V call is TRBV5-4, the J call TRBJ2-3; TRBD2 matches 9 bases. Losses at the gene ends were 3 bases for V and 3 bases for J; bases not matched to a gene: 8. The CDR3 is 16 amino acids. From germline, CDR1 is SGHNT and CDR2 YYREEE (reference sequence). The CDR3 DNA follows: TGTGCCAGCAGCTGGTTAGCGGGAGTTGGGACAGATACGCAGTATTTT. This gives the protein CASSWLAGVGTDTQYF. The entire variable domain, with the rest obtained from reference TRBV5-4 and TRBJ2-3, is as follows: ETGVTQSPTHLIKTRGQQVTLRCSSQSGHNTVSWYQQALGQGPQFIFQYYREEENGRGNFPPRFSGLQFPNYSSELNVNALELDDSALYLCASSWLAGVGTDTQYFGPGTRLTVL.

Written as DNA, the CDR3 is TGTGCCAGCAGCTTACAGACAGGGGAGGCGCAGTACGTC. It specifies CASSLQTGEAQYV. This chain joins TRBV13 and TRBJ2-7, with 8 bases matching TRBD1. Germline V gives CDR1 PRHDT, CDR2 FYEKMQ (reference sequence). This CDR3 has 13 residues. J gave up 9 bases and V 2 bases, and 6 bases lay outside the gene matches.